These 26 T cell receptor beta chains were all obtained from the same sample, sequenced in a study of T-cell memory formation after mild COVID-19. TCRdb reanalysed the 5' RACE reads using MiXCR and keeps one entry per CDR3 protein. The sample shows about 29,000 distinct CDR3 sequences, around 12% of them seen only once. Sample: PBMCs or a T cell subset sorted from them (not recorded which). Receptor source: an adult woman who had mild COVID-19 (a few samples of this study predate the infection). Cell type and time point are not known.

This clonotype was observed at least ten times. The chain combines TRBV24-1 with TRBJ2-1; 8 bases match TRBD2. The J segment lost 2 bases and the V segment lost 4 bases, leaving 9 bases of the junction unmatched. The CDR3 spans 17 residues. Germline CDR1 and CDR2: KGHDR and SFDVKD. The chain's CDR3 is CATSDSFGRETYNEQFF. The CDR3 DNA follows: TGTGCCACCAGTGACTCCTTCGGGAGGGAAACCTACAATGAGCAGTTCTTC.

This clonotype showed up many times. The CDR3 region has the DNA TGTGCCTGGAACGCCGGACTTTTCAAGAGCTCCTACGAGCAGTACTTC. This codes for CAWNAGLFKSSYEQYF. The rearrangement joins TRBV30 to TRBJ2-7; TRBD2 might be the D (5 bases). V shed 4 bases and J shed 0 bases, with 19 bases lying between them. CDR1 and CDR2 from the germline V gene are GTSNPN and SVGIG (reference sequence). The length of the CDR3 is 16 residues.

This clonotype has a count of ten or more. The chain combines TRBV11-3 with TRBJ2-7; 8 bases fit TRBD2. J lost 1 base, V lost 0 bases, and 11 bases had no gene match. This CDR3 is built from 18 residues. CDR1 is SGHNT, CDR2 YENEEA, per germline. The CDR3 coding sequence is TGTGCCAGCAGCTTAGATCGGGGGGGTGGTAGCCCTTCCTACGAGCAGTACTTC. Residues: CASSLDRGGGSPSYEQYF.

This clonotype was counted many times. The chain uses TRBV7-2 and TRBJ2-7; possibly TRBD2 for D (5 bases). Germline V gene data show CDR1 as SGHTA and CDR2 as FQGNSA. The CDR3 has 14 residues. The germline V and J ends were trimmed by 7 bases and 0 bases, with 13 bases remaining between them. The CDR3 is CASMVALSSYEQYF. CDR3 bases: TGTGCCAGCATGGTAGCGCTTAGCTCCTACGAGCAGTACTTC.

This clonotype was counted many times. One end of the junction varies from germline; a read error may be responsible. The V call is TRBV5-1, the J call TRBJ2-2, with D hard to call. CDR1 is SGHRS and CDR2 is YFSETQ in the germline V gene. This CDR3 has 13 residues. The CDR3 reads CASRLGNTGELFF. The CDR3 DNA reads as TGCGCCAGCAGGTTGGGGAACACCGGGGAGCTGTTTTTT.

This clonotype was recorded only once. The CDR3 is CASSPYPGGPGDEQFF. CDR3 DNA: TGTGCCAGCAGCCCCTATCCCGGGGGGCCGGGCGATGAGCAGTTCTTC. The chain is built from TRBV11-2 and TRBJ2-1, with D possibly being TRBD2 (7 bases). This CDR3 region has 16 residues. CDR1 is SGHAT, CDR2 FQNNGV, per germline. The V and J ends lost 5 bases and 8 bases respectively, with 22 bases between them.

This clonotype has a count of ten or more. The CDR3 sequence is CAISEDARGNTIYF. The CDR3, as DNA: TGTGCCATCAGTGAGGACGCCAGGGGAAACACCATATATTTT. J is TRBJ1-3 and V is TRBV10-3; D is unclear. Trimming shortened V by 2 bases and J by 4 bases, and 9 bases separated the two germline ends. The CDR3 is made up of 14 amino acids. The germline CDR1 and CDR2 sequences are ENHRY and SYGVKD.

J is TRBJ2-1 and V is TRBV27; 13 bases map to TRBD2. CDR1 is MNHEY and CDR2 is SMNVEV in the germline V gene (reference sequence). This CDR3 contains 15 residues. Losses at the gene ends were 6 bases for V and 2 bases for J; bases not matched to a gene: 1. CDR3 coding DNA: TGTGCCAGCAGGACTAGCGGGGGGCCCTACAATGAGCAGTTCTTC. Protein product: CASRTSGGPYNEQFF.

This clonotype was seen repeatedly, ten times or more. The chain employs TRBV3-1 and TRBJ2-5, with TRBD1 matching 7 bases. Germline V gene lookup returns CDR1 LGHDT and CDR2 YNNKEL (reference sequence). The CDR3 has 12 residues. The V and J ends lost 8 bases and 1 base, in that order; junction bases with no gene match: 1. CDR3 protein: CASAGGQETQYF. The CDR3 bases are TGTGCCAGCGCAGGGGGCCAAGAGACCCAGTACTTC.

This clonotype showed up many times. V is TRBV6-2 or TRBV6-3 and J is TRBJ2-3; D not certain. Germline V CDR1 and CDR2: MNHEY, SVGEGT. The length of the CDR3 is 12 residues. The V end was cut by 2 bases, the J end by 2 bases, with 2 bases between. CDR3: CASSYTTDTQYF. The CDR3, as DNA: TGTGCCAGCAGTTACACCACAGATACGCAGTATTTT.

At least ten counts were recorded for this clonotype. The chain joins TRBV19 to TRBJ2-3; D is perhaps TRBD2 (5 bases). The CDR3 contains 15 residues. The V end was cut by 3 bases, the J end by 4 bases, with 14 bases between. Germline V gene data show CDR1 as LNHDA and CDR2 as SQIVND (reference sequence). Here the CDR3 reads CASSIRASLADTQYF. The CDR3 DNA reads TGTGCCAGTAGTATTAGGGCTAGCCTAGCAGATACGCAGTATTTT.

This chain connects TRBV12-3 or TRBV12-4 to TRBJ1-5, with D hard to call. Trimming pared 3 bases from V and 9 bases from J, leaving 9 bases between. The CDR3 runs to 12 residues. CDR3 region: CASSLALSPQHF. Written as DNA, the CDR3 is TGTGCCAGCAGTTTGGCCCTGTCGCCCCAGCATTTT.

Worth noting for this clonotype: A much larger clone lies one base from this, so it may be a read error. The rearrangement links TRBV28 to TRBJ1-4; 7 bases line up with TRBD1. Germline V gene lookup returns CDR1 MDHEN and CDR2 SYDVKM. CDR3 length: 15 amino acids. The CDR3 region has the DNA TGTGACAGCAGGGGGACAGCGGCAACTAATGAAAAACTGTTTTTT. It encodes CDSRGTAATNEKLFF.

This clonotype was detected many times. V usage is TRBV7-8 and J usage is TRBJ2-2; a weak D match, TRBD2 (6 bases). This CDR3 is built from 16 residues. Germline-derived CDR1 and CDR2 are SGHVS and FQNEAQ. Trimming removed 1 base from V and 4 bases from J, with 13 bases in between. CDR3 region: CASSLGLREVTGELFF. Written as DNA, the CDR3 is TGTGCCAGCAGCTTAGGTTTGCGGGAAGTCACCGGGGAGCTGTTTTTT.

The sample holds many counts of this clonotype. The chain is built from TRBV29-1 and TRBJ2-6, with TRBD1 as a possible D gene (6 bases). Germline V lookup: CDR1 SQVTM, CDR2 ANQGSEA. CDR3 length: 16 amino acids. V gave up 4 bases and J gave up 0 bases, with 13 bases separating them. The DNA of the CDR3 is TGCAGCGTTGCCCGGGACACCGACTCTGGGGCCAACGTCCTGACTTTC. This sequence encodes CSVARDTDSGANVLTF.

In its sample, this clonotype was seen a few times. The chain carries TRBV5-1 and TRBJ1-5; D call uncertain. Trimming shortened V by 4 bases and J by 0 bases, and 11 bases separated the two germline ends. The germline CDR1 and CDR2 sequences are SGHRS and YFSETQ. The CDR3 covers 15 residues. The CDR3 DNA sequence: TGCGCCAGCAGCGTCGGGGAGCATAGCAATCAGCCCCAGCATTTT. Its protein is CASSVGEHSNQPQHF.

The sample holds many counts of this clonotype. This chain uses TRBV24-1 with TRBJ1-5, with 9 bases lining up with TRBD1. The V gene end was trimmed by 5 bases and the J gene end by 5 bases; junction bases not matched to a gene: 3. Per the germline V gene, CDR1 is KGHDR and CDR2 is SFDVKD. The CDR3 runs 14 residues. This CDR3 is CATSGGQGYQPQHF. The CDR3 bases are TGTGCCACCAGTGGGGGACAGGGCTATCAGCCCCAGCATTTT.

Remarks on this clonotype: A much bigger clone sits one base away, suggesting this may be a read error. V usage is TRBV18 and J usage is TRBJ2-1; D unresolved. With 4 bases removed from V and 8 bases from J, the gap between germline ends came to 12 bases. Per germline, CDR1 KGHSH and CDR2 LQKENI. The CDR3 has 13 residues. The CDR3 sequence: CASSLLAMDEQFF. In DNA form, the CDR3 reads TGTGCCAGCTCACTTCTGGCCATGGATGAGCAGTTCTTC.

This clonotype came up many times. V and J are TRBV2 and TRBJ1-1, with D unclear. Germline CDR1 SNHLY, CDR2 FYNNEI. V gave up 6 bases and J gave up 6 bases, with 8 bases separating them. This CDR3 has 11 amino acids. The CDR3 sequence: CASRASSEAFF. The CDR3, as DNA: TGTGCCAGCAGGGCTTCGTCTGAAGCTTTCTTT.

In this sample, this clonotype turned up many times. The junction does not match germline at one end; this may be a read error. The chain links TRBV30 to TRBJ1-1; possible D gene TRBD1, 6 bases. The germline CDR1 and CDR2 sequences are GTSNPN and SVGIG (reference sequence). This CDR3 contains 9 residues. The CDR3 DNA follows: TGTGCCGCCTCAGGGGCCCCTTCCTTT. Protein product: CAASGAPSF.

This clonotype is categorized as large. The rearrangement uses TRBV7-7 and TRBJ2-7, with TRBD1 matching 8 bases. CDR3 length equals 15 residues. Unmatched junction bases numbered 6, after V lost 3 bases and J lost 2 bases. In germline, CDR1 is SSHAT, CDR2 FNYEAQ (reference sequence). CDR3 DNA: TGTGCCAGCAGCTTCGGACAGGGAGATACCTACGAGCAGTACTTC. It codes for CASSFGQGDTYEQYF.

Many counts were recorded for this clonotype. This sequence joins TRBV27 and TRBJ2-7; 7 bases are shared with TRBD1. The length of the CDR3 is 14 residues. V lost 5 bases to trimming and J lost 5 bases; unmatched junction nucleotides: 9. The germline CDR1 and CDR2 sequences are MNHEY and SMNVEV (reference sequence). CDR3 sequence (DNA): TGTGCCAGCAGTCCTTGGACAGGAAAGGACGAGCAGTACTTC. This translates into CASSPWTGKDEQYF.

This clonotype was detected ten times or more. The chain joins TRBV19 to TRBJ2-2, with 10 bases aligning to TRBD2. Germline-derived CDR1 and CDR2 are LNHDA and SQIVND (reference sequence). This CDR3 comprises 15 residues. Germline trimming cut 5 bases from V and 2 bases from J; bases unmatched to any gene: 2. The chain's CDR3 is CASSPSGGNTGELFF. The CDR3 nucleotides are TGTGCCAGTAGTCCTAGCGGGGGAAACACCGGGGAGCTGTTTTTT.

This clonotype appeared many times. This chain joins TRBV5-1 and TRBJ2-3, with D maybe TRBD1 (6 bases). Germline V lookup: CDR1 SGHRS, CDR2 YFSETQ. This CDR3 comprises 16 residues. Trimming took 2 bases from V and 1 from J, leaving 14 bases between them. The DNA for the CDR3 is TGCGCCAGCAGCTTACAGGGCCGGACGGGCACAGATACGCAGTATTTT. Encoded protein: CASSLQGRTGTDTQYF.

The sample holds many counts of this clonotype. The chain links TRBV11-2 to TRBJ1-1; 8 nucleotides match TRBD1. J was trimmed by 5 bases and V by 6 bases; bases with no gene match: 8. CDR3 size: 14 residues. Germline values: CDR1 SGHAT, CDR2 FQNNGV. CDR3 in DNA: TGTGCCAGCAGTTACAACAGGGGGTGGACTGAAGCTTTCTTT. It specifies CASSYNRGWTEAFF.

This clonotype was picked up many times. The V gene is TRBV6-5, the J gene TRBJ1-2; no firm D call. The V end lost 6 bases, the J end lost 8 bases, and 22 bases lay between the germline ends. The CDR3 extends over 15 amino acids. Germline V gene data show CDR1 as MNHEY and CDR2 as SVGAGI. The CDR3 protein is CASSSGWTDPTGYTF. In nucleotides, the CDR3 is TGTGCCAGCAGCTCAGGTTGGACCGATCCAACGGGCTACACCTTC.